Shown below are 27 T cell receptor beta chains from a single sample sequenced in a study of T-cell memory formation after mild COVID-19. MiXCR, applied by TCRdb to the 5' RACE reads, yields one record per CDR3 protein. The sample has hundreds of thousands of distinct CDR3 sequences, less than 20% seen once. Sequencing was performed on PBMCs or a T cell subset sorted from them (not recorded which). These receptor sequences come from a man aged 18 to 30 who had mild COVID-19 (a few samples of this study predate the infection). Cell type and time point are not known.

This chain's CDR3 is CSVAGQGGTEAFF. CDR3 nucleotides: TGCAGCGTTGCAGGACAGGGAGGAACTGAAGCTTTCTTT. The gene calls are TRBV29-1 and TRBJ1-1, with 8 positions matching TRBD1. V trimming: 4 bases; J trimming: 5 bases; junction bases outside the gene matches: 6. The CDR3 has 13 amino acids. CDR1 and CDR2 from the germline V gene are SQVTM and ANQGSEA. Complete variable domain (other parts from reference TRBV29-1 and TRBJ1-1): SAVISQKPSRDICQRGTSLTIQCQVDSQVTMMFWYRQQPGQSLTLIATANQGSEATYESGFVIDKFPISRPNLTFSTLTVSNMSPEDSSIYLCSVAGQGGTEAFFGQGTRLTVV.

There are a few counts of this clonotype. The rearrangement uses TRBV14 and TRBJ1-4, with D perhaps TRBD1 (5 bases). CDR3 length equals 17 residues. Germline V gene sequence: CDR1 SGHDN, CDR2 FVKESK. Trimming pared 0 bases from V and 2 bases from J, leaving 13 bases between. The CDR3 reads CASSQDVYGATNEKLFF. As DNA, the CDR3 is TGTGCCAGCAGCCAAGATGTTTACGGGGCCACTAATGAAAAACTGTTTTTT.

This clonotype was seen only a few times. The V and J genes are TRBV6-1 and TRBJ1-5; D is perhaps TRBD1 (6 bases). The V end lost 6 bases, the J end lost 7 bases, and 19 bases lay between the germline ends. Germline V gene sequence: CDR1 MNHNS, CDR2 SASEGT. CDR3 length: 15 residues. The DNA of the CDR3 is TGTGCCAGCAGAACCGGGACAAACGTTGGACAGCCCCAGCATTTT. This translates into CASRTGTNVGQPQHF.

This clonotype was seen more than once but under ten times. The chain joins TRBV7-3 to TRBJ2-5; the match to TRBD2 covers 9 bases. Germline-derived CDR1 and CDR2 are SGHTA and FQGTGA. The CDR3 is 15 amino acids. V trimming: 4 bases; J trimming: 5 bases; junction bases outside the gene matches: 8. CDR3 region: CASSSRAGGLETQYF. Written as DNA, the CDR3 is TGTGCCAGCAGCTCCAGGGCGGGGGGGCTCGAGACCCAGTACTTC.

The J gene is TRBJ2-3, the V gene TRBV10-3; perhaps TRBD1 as D (6 bases). V was pared by 8 bases and J by 1 base, with 10 bases between. There are 13 residues in the CDR3. Germline CDR1 and CDR2: ENHRY and SYGVKD. CDR3 protein: CAIVDRRTDTQYF. CDR3 nucleotides: TGTGCCATCGTGGACAGACGCACAGATACGCAGTATTTT.

This clonotype was seen ten or more times. The CDR3 protein is CSARDSLTETQYF. In DNA, the CDR3 is TGCAGTGCTCGGGACTCCTTAACAGAGACCCAGTACTTC. J is TRBJ2-5 and V is TRBV20-1; D possibly corresponds to TRBD2 (6 bases). CDR3 size: 13 residues. Germline values: CDR1 DFQATT, CDR2 SNEGSKA (reference sequence). V lost 5 bases and J lost 4, with 14 bases in between.

This clonotype was counted only a few times. The chain combines TRBV2 with TRBJ1-4; unclear D gene. The V end was cut by 0 bases, the J end by 11 bases, with 7 bases between. The CDR3 is made up of 12 amino acids. Per the germline V gene, CDR1 is SNHLY and CDR2 is FYNNEI. Here the CDR3 reads CASSEALGKLFF. The CDR3 nucleotides are TGTGCCAGCAGTGAAGCTCTAGGGAAACTGTTTTTT.

The chain has TRBV5-6 and TRBJ2-5; D unclear. CDR1 SGHDT and CDR2 YYEEEE come from the germline V gene. V lost 4 bases and J 5 bases, leaving 9 bases between the germline ends. The CDR3 has 12 amino acids. The CDR3 is CASSDLVETQYF. The DNA of the CDR3 is TGTGCCAGCAGCGACCTCGTTGAGACCCAGTACTTC.

This chain joins TRBV7-3 and TRBJ2-1; 10 nucleotides line up with TRBD1. Germline values: CDR1 SGHTA, CDR2 FQGTGA. The CDR3 runs 16 residues. After removal of 5 bases from V and 6 bases from J, the junction contained 10 bases not matched to a gene. The CDR3 loop is CASSPPPGTGVNEQFF. The CDR3 region has the DNA TGTGCCAGCAGCCCACCCCCCGGGACAGGGGTCAATGAGCAGTTCTTC.

This clonotype has only one observation. The chain has TRBV7-2 and TRBJ1-2; 8 bases fit TRBD1. Germline CDR1 is SGHTA and CDR2 is FQGNSA. J gave up 3 bases and V 5 bases, and 5 bases lay outside the gene matches. The CDR3 runs 14 residues. The CDR3 loop is CASSPQGDYYGYTF. CDR3 in DNA: TGTGCCAGCAGCCCACAGGGGGACTACTATGGCTACACCTTC.

Only a few counts were recorded for this clonotype. This chain joins TRBV4-1 and TRBJ2-7; 7 bases are shared with TRBD1. Germline assignment: CDR1 MGHRA and CDR2 YSYEKL. CDR3 length: 14 residues. The V and J ends lost 4 bases and 4 bases, in that order; junction bases with no gene match: 7. CDR3 in DNA: TGCGCCAGCAGCCTTAGACAGGGAGTTTACGAGCAGTACTTC. Protein product: CASSLRQGVYEQYF.

The CDR3, as DNA: TGTGCCAGCAGTGAAGCGGTTAGCGGGGAAGCCTACGAGCAGTACGTC. Encoded protein: CASSEAVSGEAYEQYV. This sequence joins TRBV2 and TRBJ2-7, with TRBD2 matching over 8 bases. CDR3 length equals 16 residues. Trimming removed 0 bases from V and 2 bases from J; junction bases left unmatched: 6. Germline lookup yields CDR1 SNHLY and CDR2 FYNNEI.

In regard to this clonotype: A much larger clone sits a single nucleotide away, making a read error possible. The rearrangement joins TRBV5-5 to TRBJ2-1; no clear D. V gave up 0 bases and J gave up 8 bases, with 18 bases separating them. This CDR3 has 16 amino acids. Germline V gene sequence: CDR1 SGHKS, CDR2 YYEKEE (reference sequence). CDR3 in DNA: TGTGCCAGCAGCTTGGCGAATAGCCATACCTCGGATGAGCAGTTCTTC. This encodes CASSLANSHTSDEQFF.

This clonotype was seen more than once but under ten times. The rearrangement links TRBV4-3 to TRBJ1-2, with D perhaps TRBD1 (5 bases). The CDR3 has 18 residues. Trimming stripped 4 bases from V and 2 bases from J, with 23 bases between. Germline CDR1 is LGHNA and CDR2 is YSLEER. The CDR3 is CASSPDYRARARNYGYTF. The CDR3 DNA reads as TGCGCCAGCAGCCCTGATTACCGGGCCAGGGCGAGGAACTATGGCTACACCTTC.

V usage is TRBV5-1 and J usage is TRBJ2-2; TRBD1 might be the D (6 bases). The germline V and J ends were trimmed by 1 base and 0 bases, with 10 bases remaining between them. Germline V gives CDR1 SGHRS, CDR2 YFSETQ. The CDR3 is made up of 16 amino acids. The CDR3 sequence: CASSLTDSPNTGELFF. The CDR3 DNA reads TGCGCCAGCAGCTTGACGGACAGCCCGAACACCGGGGAGCTGTTTTTT.

The rearrangement joins TRBV25-1 to TRBJ1-2, with D unresolved. The CDR3 consists of 12 residues. The ends were cut back, 4 bases at V and 5 bases at J, with 8 bases in the middle. Germline values: CDR1 MGHDK, CDR2 SYGVNS. CDR3 sequence (DNA): TGTGCCAGCAGTGGTGTTGGGTATGGCTACACCTTC. Its translation is CASSGVGYGYTF.

This clonotype was seen a handful of times. The chain links TRBV7-8 to TRBJ2-7, with 7 nucleotides matching TRBD1. Germline V gene data show CDR1 as SGHVS and CDR2 as FQNEAQ. The CDR3 is 15 amino acids. Losses at the gene ends were 0 bases for V and 0 bases for J; bases not matched to a gene: 2. The CDR3 nucleotides read TGTGCCAGCAGCTTAGCACACAGGGGCTCCTACGAGCAGTACGTC. It specifies CASSLAHRGSYEQYV.

This clonotype was observed many times. The chain has TRBV20-1 and TRBJ2-1; 12 bases fit TRBD2. Looked up from germline, CDR1 is DFQATT and CDR2 is SNEGSKA (reference sequence). Unmatched junction bases numbered 13, after V lost 3 bases and J lost 10 bases. The CDR3 has 16 residues. CDR3 protein: CSASLPTSGGFEEQFF. The CDR3, as DNA: TGCAGTGCTAGCCTCCCCACTAGCGGGGGGTTTGAAGAGCAGTTCTTC.

The chain recombines TRBV27 with TRBJ2-7; 8 nucleotides agree with TRBD1. V dropped 2 bases and J dropped 7; count of bases not matched to a gene: 4. Germline V CDR1 and CDR2: MNHEY, SMNVEV (reference sequence). CDR3 length: 13 amino acids. The CDR3 coding sequence is TGTGCCAGCAGTTTAGGGACAGGCCCAGAGCAGTACTTC. Its protein is CASSLGTGPEQYF.

This clonotype has just a few counts. This chain uses TRBV4-2 with TRBJ1-1, with 7 nucleotides matching TRBD1. The CDR3 consists of 15 residues. Germline CDR1 LGHNA, CDR2 YNFKEQ. J was trimmed by 4 bases and V by 0 bases; bases with no gene match: 5. The CDR3 coding sequence is TGTGCCAGCAGCCAAGAACAGGGGATTACCACTGAAGCTTTCTTT. Amino acid sequence: CASSQEQGITTEAFF.

The chain recombines TRBV5-1 with TRBJ1-6, with TRBD1 as a possible D gene (5 bases). CDR1 and CDR2 (germline): SGHRS, YFSETQ. V was clipped by 4 bases and J by 8 bases, with 13 bases between them. The CDR3 extends over 14 amino acids. CDR3 loop: CASSPGDHDSPLHF. The CDR3 coding sequence is TGCGCCAGCAGCCCGGGGGATCATGATTCACCCCTCCACTTT.

This clonotype was observed a few times. This chain uses TRBV20-1 with TRBJ2-1; TRBD1 is a possible D gene (6 bases). This CDR3 comprises 13 residues. Trimming removed 3 bases at V and 8 bases at J, with 14 bases between. Germline V lookup: CDR1 DFQATT, CDR2 SNEGSKA (reference sequence). CDR3 in amino acids: CSASGDNSYEQFF. The CDR3 nucleotides read TGCAGTGCTAGTGGGGACAATTCCTATGAGCAGTTCTTC.

The V call is TRBV6-5, the J call TRBJ1-1; 10 nucleotides align to TRBD1. With V trimmed by 5 bases and J by 7 bases, 7 bases remained unmatched. The CDR3 has 14 amino acids. Per the germline V gene, CDR1 is MNHEY and CDR2 is SVGAGI. CDR3 residues: CASSHPGQGFEAFF. Here the CDR3 DNA reads TGTGCCAGCAGTCATCCGGGACAGGGGTTTGAAGCTTTCTTT.

This clonotype occurred many times. This chain links TRBV6-6 with TRBJ2-3, with D hard to call. With 6 bases removed from V and 6 bases from J, the gap between germline ends came to 19 bases. The germline gives CDR1 MNHNY, CDR2 SVGAGI (reference sequence). CDR3 length: 15 amino acids. Written as DNA, the CDR3 is TGTGCCAGCAGGCCCCGGGTAGTGGGGTATGATACGCAGTATTTT. Translated, it gives CASRPRVVGYDTQYF.

In this sample, this clonotype turned up a few times. This sequence joins TRBV6-5 and TRBJ2-2; 15 positions match TRBD2. The CDR3 totals 22 residues. Germline trimming cut 6 bases from V and 0 bases from J; bases unmatched to any gene: 17. CDR1 MNHEY and CDR2 SVGAGI come from the germline V gene. DNA of the CDR3: TGTGCCAGCAGATACGACGTCCATTTGGGACTAGCGGGGGGCTCGAACACCGGGGAGCTGTTTTTT. Translating it yields CASRYDVHLGLAGGSNTGELFF.

The chain combines TRBV24-1 with TRBJ2-3; either TRBD1 or TRBD2 may fit D (5 bases each). The V end lost 5 bases, the J end lost 1 base, and 18 bases lay between the germline ends. Germline V CDR1 and CDR2: KGHDR, SFDVKD. The CDR3 is 17 residues long. The DNA of the CDR3 is TGTGCCACCAGTGGCCCAGGACTCGGGGCCGGCACAGATACGCAGTATTTT. Encoded protein: CATSGPGLGAGTDTQYF.

This clonotype was observed many times. V and J are TRBV5-1 and TRBJ2-2; TRBD2 is a possible D gene (6 bases). Germline CDR1 reads SGHRS; CDR2 reads YFSETQ. With 0 bases removed from V and 1 base from J, the gap between germline ends came to 13 bases. This CDR3 spans 17 amino acids. The CDR3 loop is CASSLATGGRNTGELFF. CDR3 DNA sequence: TGCGCCAGCAGCTTGGCTACCGGGGGAAGGAACACCGGGGAGCTGTTTTTT. Full variable domain (remainder filled in from reference TRBV5-1 and TRBJ2-2): KAGVTQTPRYLIKTRGQQVTLSCSPISGHRSVSWYQQTPGQGLQFLFEYFSETQRNKGNFPGRFSGRQFSNSRSEMNVSTLELGDSALYLCASSLATGGRNTGELFFGEGSRLTVL.